The 14 T cell receptor beta chains given below trace back to one sample, sequenced in a study of shared clonotypes between healthy human individuals. TCRdb's table, derived via immunoSEQ multiplex PCR, lists solely in-frame clones and lacks some. Among a few hundred thousand clones, around 97% were seen once, and the ten largest hold 0.055% to 0.07%. Sequencing was carried out using naive CD4+ T cells sorted from blood. Subset denoted: CD45RA+ positively selected. These receptors all come from a woman aged 30 to 39 in good health.

V and J are TRBV10-2 and TRBJ2-4, with D perhaps matching TRBD1 (5 bases). V lost 6 bases to trimming and J lost 6 bases, with 18 bases between them. CDR1 is WSHSY, CDR2 SAAADI, per germline. This CDR3 spans 15 amino acids. The CDR3 coding sequence is TGCGCCAGCAGGGGCGTGTGGGGCACGAGAAACATTCAGTACTTC. Translation gives CASRGVWGTRNIQYF.

About this clone: This specimen includes other DNA sequences encoding the same CDR3. The CDR3 is CATSRAGSTDTQYF. The CDR3 bases are TGTGCCACCAGCAGAGCGGGGAGCACAGATACGCAGTATTTT. The gene calls are TRBV15 and TRBJ2-3, with D possibly TRBD2 on 5 matching bases. The CDR3 is 14 residues long. Trimming removed 1 base from V and 0 bases from J, with 5 bases in between. From germline, CDR1 is LNHNV and CDR2 YYDKDF (reference sequence).

This sequence joins TRBV5-6 and TRBJ2-7, with TRBD1 matching 10 bases. The CDR3 loop spans 16 amino acids. Germline CDR1 reads SGHDT; CDR2 reads YYEEEE. V shed 4 bases, J shed 5 bases, and the junction held 12 bases outside the gene matches. CDR3 protein: CASSRPFDRGPHEQYF. CDR3 DNA: TGTGCCAGCAGCCGTCCCTTTGACAGGGGGCCCCACGAGCAGTACTTC.

The gene calls are TRBV7-2 and TRBJ2-2; TRBD1 matches at 8 bases. V was pared by 3 bases and J by 3 bases, with 3 bases of the junction left unmatched. The germline V gene encodes CDR1 SGHTA and CDR2 FQGNSA. This CDR3 region has 15 residues. The CDR3 loop reads CASSLDRADTGELFF. CDR3 nucleotide sequence: TGTGCCAGCAGCTTGGACAGGGCGGACACCGGGGAGCTGTTTTTT.

In DNA form, the CDR3 reads TGTGCCAGCAGTACTCGGAGCGATCGGTCGGACGAGCAGTACTTC. This sequence encodes CASSTRSDRSDEQYF. The genes are TRBV28 and TRBJ2-7; D not resolved. Germline V lookup: CDR1 MDHEN, CDR2 SYDVKM. V lost 5 bases, J lost 5 bases, and 19 bases lay in between. The CDR3 length is 15 residues.

This chain connects TRBV30 to TRBJ1-5; D not resolved. The germline CDR1 and CDR2 sequences are GTSNPN and SVGIG (reference sequence). V was trimmed by 0 bases and J by 2 bases, leaving 11 bases between them. The CDR3 consists of 15 residues. This chain's CDR3 is CAWSVRGNGNQPQHF. The CDR3 bases are TGTGCCTGGAGTGTGAGAGGAAATGGCAATCAGCCCCAGCATTTT.

The V gene is TRBV28, the J gene TRBJ2-1; D is possibly TRBD1 or TRBD2 (5 bases each). Trimming stripped 6 bases from V and 2 bases from J, with 14 bases between. CDR3 length: 15 residues. Germline CDR1 and CDR2: MDHEN and SYDVKM. This CDR3 reads CASRDPGPPYNEQFF. The CDR3, as DNA: TGTGCCAGCAGAGACCCGGGGCCGCCCTACAATGAGCAGTTCTTC.

V gene TRBV6-1 combines with J gene TRBJ1-1; unclear D gene. Between the trimmed V and J ends, which lost 2 bases and 3 bases, there was a span of 10 bases. Germline values: CDR1 MNHNS, CDR2 SASEGT. CDR3 length: 14 residues. The CDR3, as DNA: TGTGCCAGCAGTGAATCTCGTCCAGACACTGAAGCTTTCTTT. It specifies CASSESRPDTEAFF.

The chain combines TRBV5-1 with TRBJ2-5; 7 nucleotides agree with TRBD1. CDR3 length equals 16 residues. Germline CDR1 SGHRS, CDR2 YFSETQ. J lost 1 base, V lost 4 bases, and 10 bases had no gene match. The CDR3 sequence: CASSGPTGTFQETQYF. CDR3 in DNA: TGCGCCAGCAGCGGACCGACAGGGACCTTCCAAGAGACCCAGTACTTC.

This chain links TRBV6-5 with TRBJ1-6, with D tentatively TRBD1 (5 bases). The CDR3 runs 15 residues. CDR1 is MNHEY, CDR2 SVGAGI, per germline. V lost 2 bases, J lost 10 bases, and 15 bases lay in between. CDR3 loop: CASSYNGRTSSPLHF. The CDR3 nucleotides read TGTGCCAGCAGTTACAATGGCAGGACATCCTCACCCCTCCACTTT.

The chain is built from TRBV18 and TRBJ1-2; D gene uncertain. CDR3 length: 14 residues. The germline V gene has CDR1 KGHSH and CDR2 LQKENI. V lost 2 bases to trimming and J lost 3 bases, with 10 bases between them. The CDR3 region is CASSPSEADYGYTF. The DNA of the CDR3 is TGTGCCAGCTCACCATCGGAGGCAGACTATGGCTACACCTTC.

The CDR3 nucleotides read TGTGCCAGCAGCTTAAGGGTAGCGGGAAAGGTGTCCTACAATGAGCAGTTCTTC. Its protein is CASSLRVAGKVSYNEQFF. V usage is TRBV7-7 and J usage is TRBJ2-1; the match to TRBD2 covers 8 bases. The CDR3 runs 18 residues. Germline CDR1 reads SSHAT; CDR2 reads FNYEAQ (reference sequence). Trimming removed 2 bases from V and 1 base from J; junction bases left unmatched: 10.

The chain recombines TRBV7-3 with TRBJ2-1; D possibly corresponds to TRBD2 (6 bases). Trimming stripped 1 base from V and 0 bases from J, with 7 bases between. This CDR3 spans 15 amino acids. Germline CDR1 is SGHTA and CDR2 is FQGTGA. CDR3 nucleotide sequence: TGTGCCAGCAGCTTAAGGGACTCCTCCTACAATGAGCAGTTCTTC. It yields the protein CASSLRDSSYNEQFF. Variable domain in full (rest from reference TRBV7-3 and TRBJ2-1): GAGVSQTPSNKVTEKGKYVELRCDPISGHTALYWYRQSLGQGPEFLIYFQGTGAADDSGLPNDRFFAVRPEGSVSTLKIQRTERGDSAVYLCASSLRDSSYNEQFFGPGTRLTVL.

This chain uses TRBV10-3 with TRBJ2-7; a possible D gene is TRBD1 (5 bases). V gave up 7 bases and J gave up 3 bases, with 13 bases separating them. CDR1 ENHRY and CDR2 SYGVKD come from the germline V gene. The CDR3 sequence is 13 residues long. The CDR3: CAIKGRDSYEQYF. CDR3 DNA sequence: TGTGCCATCAAGGGTCGCGACAGCTACGAGCAGTACTTC.